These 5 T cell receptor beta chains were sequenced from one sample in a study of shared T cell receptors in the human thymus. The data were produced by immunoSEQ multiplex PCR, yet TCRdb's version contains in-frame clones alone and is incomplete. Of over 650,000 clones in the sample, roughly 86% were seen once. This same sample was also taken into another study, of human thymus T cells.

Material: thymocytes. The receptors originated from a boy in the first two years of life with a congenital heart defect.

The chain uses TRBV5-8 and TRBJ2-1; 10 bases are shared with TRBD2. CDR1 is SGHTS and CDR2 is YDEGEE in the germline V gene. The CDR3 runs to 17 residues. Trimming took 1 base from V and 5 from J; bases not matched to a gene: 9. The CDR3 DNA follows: TGTGCCAGCAGCTTGCCCTTGCTAGCGGGGGCCAACAATGAGCAGTTCTTC. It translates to CASSLPLLAGANNEQFF.

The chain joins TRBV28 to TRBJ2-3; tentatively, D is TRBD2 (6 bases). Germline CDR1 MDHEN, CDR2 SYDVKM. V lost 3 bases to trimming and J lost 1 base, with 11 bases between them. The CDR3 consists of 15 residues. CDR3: CASSFGGAGTDTQYF. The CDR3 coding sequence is TGTGCCAGCAGTTTTGGCGGGGCGGGCACAGATACGCAGTATTTT.

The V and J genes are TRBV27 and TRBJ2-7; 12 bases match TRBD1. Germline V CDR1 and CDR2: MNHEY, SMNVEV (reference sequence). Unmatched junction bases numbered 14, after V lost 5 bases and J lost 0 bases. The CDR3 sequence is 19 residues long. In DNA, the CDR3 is TGTGCCAGCAGTGCATACCGGGACAGGGGGCCAGTAAGCTCCTACGAGCAGTACTTC. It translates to CASSAYRDRGPVSSYEQYF.

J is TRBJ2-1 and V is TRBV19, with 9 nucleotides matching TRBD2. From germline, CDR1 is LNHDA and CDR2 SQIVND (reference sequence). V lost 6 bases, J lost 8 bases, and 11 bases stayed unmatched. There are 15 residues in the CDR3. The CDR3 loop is CASRRGLALGYEQFF. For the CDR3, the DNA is TGTGCCAGTAGGAGGGGACTAGCTCTTGGCTATGAGCAGTTCTTC.

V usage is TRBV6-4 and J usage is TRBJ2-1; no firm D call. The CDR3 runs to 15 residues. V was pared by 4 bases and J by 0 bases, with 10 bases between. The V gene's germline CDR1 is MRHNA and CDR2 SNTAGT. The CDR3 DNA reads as TGTGCCAGCAGTGTTACGGAGAGCTCCTACAATGAGCAGTTCTTC. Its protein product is CASSVTESSYNEQFF.